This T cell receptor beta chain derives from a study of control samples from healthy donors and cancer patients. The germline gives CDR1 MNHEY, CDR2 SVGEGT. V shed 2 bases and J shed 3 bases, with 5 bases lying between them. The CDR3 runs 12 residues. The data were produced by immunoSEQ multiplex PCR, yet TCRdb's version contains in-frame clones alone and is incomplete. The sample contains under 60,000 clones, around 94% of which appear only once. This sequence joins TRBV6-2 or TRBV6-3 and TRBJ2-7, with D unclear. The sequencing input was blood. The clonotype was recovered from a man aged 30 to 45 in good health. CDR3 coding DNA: TGTGCCAGCAGTTACAGGGTCTACGAGCAGTACTTC. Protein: CASSYRVYEQYF.